This passage covers 15 T cell receptor beta chains from one sample sequenced in a study of cytomegalovirus exposure and HLA in healthy donors. Assay used: immunoSEQ multiplex PCR; TCRdb lists only in-frame clones, some missing. The table has roughly 60,000 clones, 95% to 97% seen once. The sequenced material came from PBMCs. The receptors here all came from a woman in her late teens or twenties in good health and CMV-seronegative.

The rearrangement uses TRBV7-6 and TRBJ1-3, with TRBD1 identical over 8 bases. V lost 5 bases, J lost 7 bases, and 4 bases stayed unmatched. CDR1 and CDR2 (germline): SGHVS, FNYEAQ. The CDR3 totals 13 residues. The CDR3 sequence is CASSLQGGNTIYF. CDR3 in DNA: TGTGCCAGCAGCCTACAGGGGGGGAACACCATATATTTT.

The chain combines TRBV9 with TRBJ2-3, with TRBD2 matching over 10 bases. Trimming removed 0 bases from V and 2 bases from J; junction bases left unmatched: 12. The germline CDR1 and CDR2 sequences are SGDLS and YYNGEE. This CDR3 has 19 residues. CDR3: CASSVGAAGGLIHTDTQYF. CDR3 DNA sequence: TGTGCCAGCAGCGTAGGGGCAGCGGGAGGGCTGATTCACACAGATACGCAGTATTTT. Variable domain in full (rest from reference TRBV9 and TRBJ2-3): DSGVTQTPKHLITATGQRVTLRCSPRSGDLSVYWYQQSLDQGLQFLIQYYNGEERAKGNILERFSAQQFPDLHSELNLSSLELGDSALYFCASSVGAAGGLIHTDTQYFGPGTRLTVL.

The chain joins TRBV5-4 to TRBJ1-2; 11 bases agree with TRBD1. The CDR3 has 14 amino acids. Germline trimming cut 4 bases from V and 4 bases from J; bases unmatched to any gene: 3. Germline V lookup: CDR1 SGHNT, CDR2 YYREEE (reference sequence). The CDR3 protein is CASSPGTGGYGYTF. CDR3 coding DNA: TGTGCCAGCAGCCCAGGGACAGGGGGCTATGGCTACACCTTC.

The rearrangement links TRBV7-3 to TRBJ2-1; D may be TRBD2 (7 bases). Trimming took off 1 base at V and 0 bases at J, with 25 bases between the two ends. The CDR3 covers 21 residues. Per the germline V gene, CDR1 is SGHTA and CDR2 is FQGTGA. CDR3 residues: CASSLKGKGGGTSSSYNEQFF. The CDR3 region has the DNA TGTGCCAGCAGCTTAAAAGGAAAGGGGGGAGGGACCTCAAGCTCCTACAATGAGCAGTTCTTC.

The genes are TRBV30 and TRBJ1-5; D is ambiguous. This CDR3 is 15 amino acids long. Germline lookup yields CDR1 GTSNPN and CDR2 SVGIG (reference sequence). The ends were cut back, 0 bases at V and 0 bases at J, with 9 bases in the middle. The CDR3 loop is CAWSVPGDSNQPQHF. The CDR3 DNA sequence: TGTGCCTGGAGTGTACCCGGGGATAGCAATCAGCCCCAGCATTTT.

The CDR3 protein is CASSGYSALTDTQYF. The CDR3, as DNA: TGTGCCAGCAGCGGCTACAGTGCCCTCACAGATACGCAGTATTTT. The chain couples TRBV5-6 to TRBJ2-3; D ambiguous. The germline V and J ends were trimmed by 4 bases and 2 bases, with 14 bases remaining between them. Looked up from germline, CDR1 is SGHDT and CDR2 is YYEEEE. There are 15 residues in the CDR3.

The chain combines TRBV27 with TRBJ2-5; weak D call: TRBD2 (7 bases). The CDR3 consists of 15 residues. V dropped 3 bases and J dropped 4 bases, with 15 bases sitting between them. CDR1 is MNHEY and CDR2 is SMNVEV in the germline V gene (reference sequence). CDR3: CASSFRGASAETQYF. Written as DNA, the CDR3 is TGTGCCAGCAGTTTTCGGGGGGCAAGTGCAGAGACCCAGTACTTC.

The chain is built from TRBV25-1 and TRBJ2-7, with TRBD1 matching over 8 bases. After removal of 7 bases from V and 0 bases from J, the junction contained 14 bases not matched to a gene. CDR3 length: 17 residues. Looked up from germline, CDR1 is MGHDK and CDR2 is SYGVNS. CDR3 in amino acids: CASTPSPGTGDSYEQYF. The CDR3 bases are TGTGCCAGCACCCCAAGCCCCGGGACAGGAGACTCCTACGAGCAGTACTTC.

J is TRBJ1-2 and V is TRBV10-3; a possible D gene is TRBD1 (6 bases). Germline V CDR1 and CDR2: ENHRY, SYGVKD. The CDR3 is 12 residues long. Trimming took off 11 bases at V and 4 bases at J, with 14 bases between the two ends. CDR3 bases: TGTGCCGCCCAAACAGGGCCCTATGGCTACACCTTC. As protein: CAAQTGPYGYTF.

The chain joins TRBV10-3 to TRBJ1-4, with D possibly TRBD1 on 6 matching bases. V lost 0 bases and J lost 5, with 10 bases in between. The CDR3 length is 15 residues. Per germline, CDR1 ENHRY and CDR2 SYGVKD. Here the CDR3 reads CAISESPRGNEKLFF. The DNA for the CDR3 is TGTGCCATCAGTGAGTCTCCAAGGGGGAATGAAAAACTGTTTTTT.

This chain links TRBV27 with TRBJ1-4, with 7 bases that match TRBD1. Per germline, CDR1 MNHEY and CDR2 SMNVEV (reference sequence). V shed 5 bases and J 5 bases; nucleotides not matched to a gene: 8. The CDR3 extends over 15 amino acids. The CDR3 reads CASSPGQAINEKLFF. Here the CDR3 DNA reads TGTGCCAGCAGTCCCGGACAGGCAATAAATGAAAAACTGTTTTTT.

The chain is built from TRBV29-1 and TRBJ1-1; D possibly corresponds to TRBD1 (6 bases). CDR1 is SQVTM and CDR2 is ANQGSEA in the germline V gene. The CDR3 extends over 14 amino acids. Trimming left V 2 bases short and J 11 bases short, with 21 bases between. This CDR3 is CSVESGQLGHGAFF. For the CDR3, the DNA is TGCAGCGTTGAATCGGGACAACTTGGGCATGGGGCTTTCTTT.

The gene calls are TRBV2 and TRBJ1-3, with D perhaps matching TRBD1 (6 bases). The germline CDR1 and CDR2 sequences are SNHLY and FYNNEI. The CDR3 extends over 15 amino acids. V lost 8 bases to trimming and J lost 1 base, with 15 bases between them. The CDR3 DNA reads TGTGCCAGCCGATTGACAGGCCAGTCTGGAAACACCATATATTTT. Protein product: CASRLTGQSGNTIYF.

The J gene is TRBJ1-4, the V gene TRBV7-9; D remains unclear. V lost 5 bases and J lost 8, with 15 bases in between. Germline V gives CDR1 SEHNR, CDR2 FQNEAQ (reference sequence). The CDR3 is 14 amino acids. CDR3 bases: TGTGCCAGCAGCCCCCGCATGGGGAGAGAAAAACTGTTTTTT. It codes for CASSPRMGREKLFF.

The V and J genes are TRBV28 and TRBJ2-1, with TRBD1 identical over 9 bases. This CDR3 is built from 16 residues. V shed 4 bases and J 2 bases; nucleotides not matched to a gene: 6. Germline V gives CDR1 MDHEN, CDR2 SYDVKM. The CDR3, as DNA: TGTGCCAGCAGTTCCCCGGACAGGGGCCCCTACAATGAGCAGTTCTTC. Translation gives CASSSPDRGPYNEQFF.